The entry below gives a single TCR beta chain sequence along with its context. Antigen: not known. Profiling relied on immunoSEQ multiplex PCR, and the TCRdb table lists in-frame clones only, not all of them. Found here are 75,000 to 95,000 clones, 80% to 85% of them singletons; the top ten hold around 25%. The entry originates in a study of radiotherapy plus CTLA-4 blockade in lung cancer. Study-wide background: Objective response was observed in roughly 20% of patients, and disease control in around 31%. Overall study findings and caveats: Blood TCR clones of tumor origin expanded after radiotherapy plus ipilimumab. The best prediction of response reportedly came from early blood T cell clone dynamics, with interferon-beta.

CDR1 and CDR2 (germline): WSHSY, SAAADI. This CDR3 region has 13 residues. The trim removed 9 bases at V and 7 bases at J, leaving 7 bases unmatched. This clonotype was obtained from a human donor with non-small cell lung cancer that progressed on radiotherapy plus ipilimumab. The source material was peripheral blood, sampled from a patient treated with radiotherapy plus ipilimumab. V is TRBV10-2 and J is TRBJ2-5; 11 bases fit TRBD2. The CDR3 nucleotides are TGCGCCAGTGGGACTAGCGGCGGGGGGACCCAGTACTTC. This codes for CASGTSGGGTQYF.